This TCR beta chain comes out of a study of post-analysis software for immune sequencing data. Study-wide points: Strong same-batch co-clustering of samples appeared with F measure clustering.

Notes on this clonotype: Its antigen is unknown.

TCR beta libraries were prepared from cDNA with unique molecular identifiers. TCRdb reprocessed the PCR reads via MiXCR and lists one record per CDR3 protein. The data contain 400,000 to 500,000 distinct CDR3 sequences, 39% of them singletons. The material sequenced was blood. This TCR derives from a girl aged 2 to 9 with multiple sclerosis.

DNA for the CDR3: TGTGCCAGCAGCGCTAGGTCCTATGACAGCGTAACTGGCTACACCTTC. Translation: CASSARSYDSVTGYTF. This chain links TRBV9 with TRBJ1-2, with D perhaps matching TRBD1 (5 bases). V was shortened by 3 bases and J by 7 bases, with 22 bases between the two germline ends. The CDR3 runs to 16 residues. Per the germline V gene, CDR1 is SGDLS and CDR2 is YYNGEE.